This TCR beta chain was captured in a study of human T cells and chemical hapten exposure. About the research overall: Slight differences in pooled library volume were the main source of varying TCR yields across samples.

Total RNA extraction was carried out from unfractionated whole blood. The V end was cut by 1 base, the J end by 2 bases, with 15 bases between. Germline V gives CDR1 SGHTA, CDR2 FQGNSA. The CDR3 sequence is 17 residues long. In this sample, this clonotype turned up many times. The library gave individual cDNA molecules unique molecular identifiers. As handled by the study authors: There were a median of around 96,000 TCRs per sample, with a range from about 23,224 to 750,000. One entry per CDR3 protein, called by TCRdb with MiXCR from the reads. Clone size and V and J calls follow TCRdb, not the original study. This table holds about 120,000 distinct CDR3 sequences, over 6.5% found once.

The clonotype comes from a human donor in good health. Some clones in this sample may be carry-over from other donors' samples. V and J are TRBV7-2 and TRBJ1-5; no clear D gene. Specimen: whole blood. The CDR3 spells CASSLDWTGIGNQPQHF. The CDR3 DNA reads TGTGCCAGCAGCTTAGACTGGACCGGGATAGGCAATCAGCCCCAGCATTTT.